Sequencing of this TCR beta chain was carried out in a study of blood T cell repertoires in COVID-19. The germline gives CDR1 SEHNR, CDR2 FQNEAQ (reference sequence). With V trimmed by 6 bases and J by 4 bases, 5 bases remained unmatched. The CDR3 totals 14 residues. This table comes from immunoSEQ multiplex PCR, and its TCRdb copy is limited to in-frame clones, with some not included. Among some 87,000 clones listed, around 92% were seen once. Sequenced: peripheral blood. The clonotype was recovered from a woman aged 60-70 years with active COVID-19. The chain recombines TRBV7-9 with TRBJ2-2; TRBD2 aligns across 7 bases. The CDR3 is CASRLALSTGELFF. CDR3 DNA: TGTGCCAGCAGACTAGCGCTGAGCACCGGGGAGCTGTTTTTT.